The rows below give T cell receptor beta chains drawn from one sample of a study of CXCR3-negative and CXCR3-positive naive CD8 T cells. Each CDR3 protein gets one entry in TCRdb, which reprocessed the 5' RACE reads and gives no DNA. Seen in this sample are 150,000 or so distinct CDR3 sequences; the ten most common clones hold nearly 0.5%. Sequencing was carried out using naive CXCR3+ CD8+ T cells from blood. The origin of the receptors is a human donor in good health. Some clones in this sample may be carry-over from other donors' samples. CDR3s include the opening cysteine and the closing phenylalanine or tryptophan.

cdr3_aa j_call v_call
CASSSKPARLNTGELFF TRBJ2-2 TRBV6-6
CASSFFKGQSYEQYF TRBJ2-7 TRBV7-2
CAWYRGSEQFF TRBJ2-1 TRBV30
CASSQDGSGREGRAYEQYF TRBJ2-7 TRBV4-1
CASRGFSDQPQHF TRBJ1-5 TRBV6-2/TRBV6-3
CASRPGLGGYEQYF TRBJ2-7 TRBV19
CASSRGTGLYEQYF TRBJ2-7 TRBV19
CASRNGQGGQETQYF TRBJ2-5 TRBV12-3/TRBV12-4
CASSPGLATGTGELFF TRBJ2-2 TRBV6-5
CSARDYKGNTEAFF TRBJ1-1 TRBV20-1
CSVDALRGTPYNEQFF TRBJ2-1 TRBV29-1
CSALPRGSYEQYF TRBJ2-7 TRBV29-1
CSARDPPQAGNQPQHF TRBJ1-5 TRBV20-1
CASSDPGGYEQYF TRBJ2-7 TRBV7-8
CASSAPGLAAYIEQFF TRBJ2-1 TRBV9
CASSLYRGHEQYF TRBJ2-7 TRBV28
CASSHQEDLGDQETQYF TRBJ2-5 TRBV3-1
CASSPDTAVFDEQFF TRBJ2-1 TRBV13
CSVVGLQSGNTIYF TRBJ1-3 TRBV29-1
CASSLESDEKLFF TRBJ1-4 TRBV7-9
CACRDTRTYEQYF TRBJ2-7 TRBV23-1
CSARDLEGGIVRVRGYTF TRBJ1-2 TRBV20-1
CASSQDRLAGAEQFF TRBJ2-1 TRBV4-3
CASSQGAPGQLYNEQFF TRBJ2-1 TRBV4-1
CAWTHNLNTGELFF TRBJ2-2 TRBV30
CASSPRLAGNHTDTQYF TRBJ2-3 TRBV7-9
CASSVGGTGTEAFF TRBJ1-1 TRBV9
CASSINREKGPEAFF TRBJ1-1 TRBV6-6
CASSLVGTLFGETQYF TRBJ2-5 TRBV7-8
CAIGAGTNYEQYF TRBJ2-7 TRBV10-3
CASSHTSSYEQYF TRBJ2-7 TRBV4-1
CAWSQGWCTEAFF TRBJ1-1 TRBV30
CASSHISGGSSYEQYF TRBJ2-7 TRBV3-1
CASSLDLAETYEQYF TRBJ2-7 TRBV11-2
CASSLQTSSYEQYF TRBJ2-7 TRBV5-1
CASSPTGTLEAFF TRBJ1-1 TRBV6-5
CASEETGTRQPQHF TRBJ1-5 TRBV19
CASSPLTGQETQYF TRBJ2-5 TRBV27
CASSYEGPQETQYF TRBJ2-5 TRBV6-5
CASSPTGTGREKLFF TRBJ1-4 TRBV7-3
CASSFSQTGQYTGELFF TRBJ2-2 TRBV12-3/TRBV12-4
CAGSLGQGPNEQFF TRBJ2-1 TRBV3-1
CASRTGNQPQHF TRBJ1-5 TRBV27
CASSQDGSGNTIYF TRBJ1-3 TRBV14
CASSVARTTNTGELFF TRBJ2-2 TRBV9
CASSSLGREEYEQYF TRBJ2-7 TRBV7-9
CASSFGLEGEERYEQYF TRBJ2-7 TRBV28
CASSEMVQDRGGGELFF TRBJ2-2 TRBV6-1
CASSLFNGYTF TRBJ1-2 TRBV6-2/TRBV6-3
CASSLAGGTDTQYF TRBJ2-3 TRBV7-9
CASSDGRTSLTYEQYF TRBJ2-7 TRBV10-2
CASSQGLAGPYNEQFF TRBJ2-1 TRBV4-1
CASSDRGAGTGELFF TRBJ2-2 TRBV12-3/TRBV12-4